This T cell receptor (beta chain) was sequenced for a study of blood T cell repertoires in COVID-19. Study-wide background: Sites in the United States, Italy and Spain provided acute and convalescent COVID-19 samples.

Some clones are missing from TCRdb's copy, which holds only in-frame ones; the method was immunoSEQ multiplex PCR. In the table there are roughly 290,000 clones, approximately 90% of which are singletons. In germline, CDR1 is SNHLY, CDR2 FYNNEI. The CDR3 is 14 amino acids. V lost 3 bases, J lost 7 bases, and 12 bases lay in between. The sequenced sample was PBMCs or T cells enriched from blood (not recorded which). The chain employs TRBV2 and TRBJ1-4; the D gene is possibly TRBD1 (5 bases). The receptor was derived from a middle-aged woman who had recovered from COVID-19. CDR3 bases: TGTGCCAGCAGTGACGGGCAGGGAGGTGAAAAACTGTTTTTT. As protein: CASSDGQGGEKLFF.